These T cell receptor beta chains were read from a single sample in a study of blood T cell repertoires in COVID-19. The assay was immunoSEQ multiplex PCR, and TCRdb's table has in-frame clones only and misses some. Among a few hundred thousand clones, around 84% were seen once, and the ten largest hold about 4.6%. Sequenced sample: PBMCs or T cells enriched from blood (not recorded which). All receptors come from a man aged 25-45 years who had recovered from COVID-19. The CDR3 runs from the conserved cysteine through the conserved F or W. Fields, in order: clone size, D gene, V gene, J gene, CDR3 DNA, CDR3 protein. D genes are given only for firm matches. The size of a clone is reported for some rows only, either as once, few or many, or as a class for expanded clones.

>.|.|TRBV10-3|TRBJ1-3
TGTGCCATCAGTAAGGACAGCGAAGGAAACACCATATATTTT
CAISKDSEGNTIYF
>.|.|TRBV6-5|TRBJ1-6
TGTGCCAGCAGGGAGACAGGAGCTTATAATTCACCCCTCCACTTT
CASRETGAYNSPLHF
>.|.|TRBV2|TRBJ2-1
TGTGCCAGCAGTGAATCGGGGAGCTCCTACAATGAGCAGTTCTTC
CASSESGSSYNEQFF
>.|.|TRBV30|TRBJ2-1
TGTGCCTGGAGTCCGCGACCGGGGACTTTTAAGGGCAATGAGCAGTTCTTC
CAWSPRPGTFKGNEQFF
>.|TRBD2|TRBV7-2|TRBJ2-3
TGTGCCAGCAGCTTGGGACTAGCGGGAGGGATGGTGCAGTATTTT
CASSLGLAGGMVQYF
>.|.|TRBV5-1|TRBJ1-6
TGCGCCAGCAGCGCGGGACTCACTGCTCAAGTCGCCCTCCACTTT
CASSAGLTAQVALHF
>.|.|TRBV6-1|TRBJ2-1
TGTGTCAGCAGTGCAGGGGGGAATGAGCAGTTCTTC
CVSSAGGNEQFF
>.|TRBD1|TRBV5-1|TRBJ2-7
TGCGCCAGCAGCTCGAGGACAGGGACCTACGAGCAGTACTTC
CASSSRTGTYEQYF
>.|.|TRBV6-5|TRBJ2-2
TGTGCCAGCAGGGGTCTAGGCGGGGAGCTGTTTTTT
CASRGLGGELFF
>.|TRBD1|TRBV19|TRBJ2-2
TGTGCCAGTGGGGACAGGGGGCGGACCGGGGAGCTGTTTTTT
CASGDRGRTGELFF
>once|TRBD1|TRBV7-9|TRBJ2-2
TGTGCCAGCAGCGCCCCTTTGACAGGGGGTGATACGAACACCGGGGAGCTGTTTTTT
CASSAPLTGGDTNTGELFF
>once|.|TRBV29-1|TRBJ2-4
TGCAGCGTAGCAATGCAAGCCAAAAACATTCAGTACTTC
CSVAMQAKNIQYF
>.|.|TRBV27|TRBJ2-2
TGTGCCAGCAGTTTCCTCCAGGGTAACACCGGGGAGCTGTTTTTT
CASSFLQGNTGELFF
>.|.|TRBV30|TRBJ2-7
TGTGCCTGGAGTGTAAGAAGAGGTTTCGGGGTGTACGAGCAGTACTTC
CAWSVRRGFGVYEQYF
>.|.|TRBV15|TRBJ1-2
TGTGCCACCAGCAGAGAAAGGGGTGGCTATGGCTACACCTTC
CATSRERGGYGYTF
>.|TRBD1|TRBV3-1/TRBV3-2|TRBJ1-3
TGTGCCAGCAGCCGATCGACAGGGGCCATAAACACCATATATTTT
CASSRSTGAINTIYF
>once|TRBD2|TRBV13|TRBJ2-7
TGTGCCAGCAGCTTACAACCCGGGACTAGTGGGTACGAGCAGTACTTC
CASSLQPGTSGYEQYF
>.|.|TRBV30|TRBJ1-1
TGTGCCTGGAGTGTACGCAGGGAAACTGAAGCTTTCTTT
CAWSVRRETEAFF
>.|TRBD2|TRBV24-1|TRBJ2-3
TGTGCCACCACCGAGGGTCGTGGACTAGCGGGAGTAGGTGTCGGCACAGATACGCAGTATTTT
CATTEGRGLAGVGVGTDTQYF
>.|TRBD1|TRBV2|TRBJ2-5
TGTGCCAGCAGTGATCAGGGGGTGAAGGGGGAGACCCAGTACTTC
CASSDQGVKGETQYF
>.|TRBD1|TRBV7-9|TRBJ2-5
TGTGCCAGCAGCTTACTGGGACAGGTCCCGGGGGAGACCCAGTACTTC
CASSLLGQVPGETQYF
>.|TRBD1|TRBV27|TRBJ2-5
TGTGCCAGCAGTCCCCGTAGACAGGGAGCAGAGACCCAGTACTTC
CASSPRRQGAETQYF
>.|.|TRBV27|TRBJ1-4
TGTGCCAGCAGTTTCATACCTTCCGGGTTGGGTAATGAAAAACTGTTTTTT
CASSFIPSGLGNEKLFF
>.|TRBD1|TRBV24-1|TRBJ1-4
TGTGCCACCAGTGACGGACAGGGGACTAGTGAAAAACTGTTTTTT
CATSDGQGTSEKLFF
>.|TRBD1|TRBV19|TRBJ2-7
TGTGCCAGTAGTATCACCAGGGGGTACGACGAGCAGTACTTC
CASSITRGYDEQYF